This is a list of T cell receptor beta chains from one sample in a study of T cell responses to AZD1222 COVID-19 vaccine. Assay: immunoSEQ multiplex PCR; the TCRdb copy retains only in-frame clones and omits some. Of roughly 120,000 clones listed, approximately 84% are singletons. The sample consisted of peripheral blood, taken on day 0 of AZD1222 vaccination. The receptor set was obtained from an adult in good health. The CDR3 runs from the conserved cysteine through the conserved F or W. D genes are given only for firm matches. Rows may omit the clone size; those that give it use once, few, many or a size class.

CDR3 protein: CASSYLRTLNTEAFF; CDR3 DNA: TGTGCCAGCAGTTACCTCCGGACACTGAACACTGAAGCTTTCTTT; D gene: .; V gene: TRBV6-5; CDR3 length: 15; clone size: once; J gene: TRBJ1-1
CDR3 protein: CATSRVGGGEQFF; CDR3 DNA: TGTGCCACCAGCAGAGTAGGTGGAGGGGAGCAGTTCTTC; D gene: .; V gene: TRBV15; CDR3 length: 13; clone size: .; J gene: TRBJ2-1
CDR3 protein: CASSFRTSIHNEQFF; CDR3 DNA: TGTGCCAGCAGTTTCCGGACTAGTATCCACAATGAGCAGTTCTTC; D gene: TRBD2; V gene: TRBV6-5; CDR3 length: 15; clone size: .; J gene: TRBJ2-1
CDR3 protein: CASSHSPRGKSYEQYF; CDR3 DNA: TGTGCCAGCAGCCACTCCCCACGGGGGAAATCCTACGAGCAGTACTTC; D gene: .; V gene: TRBV7-9; CDR3 length: 16; clone size: few; J gene: TRBJ2-7
CDR3 protein: CASSPGDPKNYEQYF; CDR3 DNA: TGTGCCAGCTCACCTGGGGACCCGAAAAACTACGAGCAGTACTTC; D gene: .; V gene: TRBV18; CDR3 length: 15; clone size: .; J gene: TRBJ2-7
CDR3 protein: CASSLANYGYTF; CDR3 DNA: TGTGCCAGCAGCTTAGCTAACTATGGCTACACCTTC; D gene: .; V gene: TRBV28; CDR3 length: 12; clone size: .; J gene: TRBJ1-2
CDR3 protein: CASSPTGTVDYGYTF; CDR3 DNA: TGTGCCAGCAGCCCCACCGGGACAGTGGACTATGGCTACACCTTC; D gene: TRBD1; V gene: TRBV5-8; CDR3 length: 15; clone size: .; J gene: TRBJ1-2
CDR3 protein: CAWSPDRDSYEQYF; CDR3 DNA: TGTGCCTGGAGTCCAGACCGGGACAGTTACGAGCAGTACTTC; D gene: TRBD1; V gene: TRBV30; CDR3 length: 14; clone size: .; J gene: TRBJ2-7
CDR3 protein: CAWSPAGGEGYTF; CDR3 DNA: TGTGCCTGGAGTCCCGCAGGAGGGGAAGGCTACACCTTC; D gene: .; V gene: TRBV30; CDR3 length: 13; clone size: .; J gene: TRBJ1-2
CDR3 protein: CASSPDTNQPQHF; CDR3 DNA: TGTGCCAGCAGCCCGGACACAAATCAGCCCCAGCATTTT; D gene: .; V gene: TRBV3-1/TRBV3-2; CDR3 length: 13; clone size: .; J gene: TRBJ1-5
CDR3 protein: CASSKVSDGNYGYTF; CDR3 DNA: TGTGCCAGCAGCAAAGTTTCCGACGGGAACTATGGCTACACCTTC; D gene: .; V gene: TRBV9; CDR3 length: 15; clone size: .; J gene: TRBJ1-2
CDR3 protein: CASSRGTTLFTDTQYF; CDR3 DNA: TGTGCCAGCAGTCGGGGGACTACCCTGTTCACTGATACGCAGTATTTT; D gene: TRBD2; V gene: TRBV27; CDR3 length: 16; clone size: .; J gene: TRBJ2-3
CDR3 protein: CASSIIPTATDTQYF; CDR3 DNA: TGTGCCAGCAGCATAATCCCGACAGCGACAGATACGCAGTATTTT; D gene: .; V gene: TRBV9; CDR3 length: 15; clone size: once; J gene: TRBJ2-3
CDR3 protein: CASSPGGGNTEAFF; CDR3 DNA: TGTGCCAGCAGCCCAGGAGGGGGAAACACTGAAGCTTTCTTT; D gene: .; V gene: TRBV5-6; CDR3 length: 14; clone size: .; J gene: TRBJ1-1
CDR3 protein: CASSPSGTGLGEQFF; CDR3 DNA: TGTGCCAGCAGCCCATCAGGGACAGGGCTAGGTGAGCAGTTCTTC; D gene: TRBD1; V gene: TRBV7-9; CDR3 length: 15; clone size: .; J gene: TRBJ2-1
CDR3 protein: CASSELTAGGRQDTQYF; CDR3 DNA: TGTGCCAGCAGTGAACTGACCGCGGGGGGCCGCCAAGATACGCAGTATTTT; D gene: TRBD2; V gene: TRBV25-1; CDR3 length: 17; clone size: .; J gene: TRBJ2-3
CDR3 protein: CASSLGPRAPENEQYF; CDR3 DNA: TGTGCCAGCAGCTTAGGGCCACGTGCCCCCGAGAACGAGCAGTACTTC; D gene: .; V gene: TRBV7-3; CDR3 length: 16; clone size: .; J gene: TRBJ2-7
CDR3 protein: CASSVGQTYQETQYF; CDR3 DNA: TGTGCCAGCAGTGTGGGACAAACGTACCAAGAGACCCAGTACTTC; D gene: .; V gene: TRBV25-1; CDR3 length: 15; clone size: many; J gene: TRBJ2-5
CDR3 protein: CATSDLVAGAHNEQFF; CDR3 DNA: TGTGCCACCAGTGATTTGGTAGCGGGTGCTCACAATGAGCAGTTCTTC; D gene: TRBD2; V gene: TRBV24-1; CDR3 length: 16; clone size: .; J gene: TRBJ2-1
CDR3 protein: CASSSAPGTGFTGELFF; CDR3 DNA: TGTGCCAGTAGTTCCGCCCCCGGGACGGGCTTCACCGGGGAGCTGTTTTTT; D gene: .; V gene: TRBV19; CDR3 length: 17; clone size: few; J gene: TRBJ2-2
CDR3 protein: CAISSQGLSGANVLTF; CDR3 DNA: TGTGCCATCAGTTCACAGGGCCTATCTGGGGCCAACGTCCTGACTTTC; D gene: .; V gene: TRBV10-3; CDR3 length: 16; clone size: .; J gene: TRBJ2-6
CDR3 protein: CASSPARAEVTEAFF; CDR3 DNA: TGTGCCAGCAGCCCGGCCAGGGCCGAGGTCACTGAAGCTTTCTTT; D gene: .; V gene: TRBV5-4; CDR3 length: 15; clone size: .; J gene: TRBJ1-1
CDR3 protein: CASSQGREKLFF; CDR3 DNA: TGCGCCAGCAGCCAAGGAAGGGAAAAACTGTTTTTT; D gene: .; V gene: TRBV4-1; CDR3 length: 12; clone size: .; J gene: TRBJ1-4
CDR3 protein: CASSFWGRTDTQYF; CDR3 DNA: TGTGCCAGCAGTTTTTGGGGTCGGACAGATACGCAGTATTTT; D gene: .; V gene: TRBV28; CDR3 length: 14; clone size: .; J gene: TRBJ2-3
CDR3 protein: CASEEETQYF; CDR3 DNA: TGTGCCAGCGAAGAAGAGACCCAGTACTTC; D gene: .; V gene: TRBV25-1; CDR3 length: 10; clone size: .; J gene: TRBJ2-5
CDR3 protein: CASSRWGNTEAFF; CDR3 DNA: TGTGCCAGCAGTAGATGGGGGAACACTGAAGCTTTCTTT; D gene: .; V gene: TRBV6-5; CDR3 length: 13; clone size: .; J gene: TRBJ1-1
CDR3 protein: CASSLDVGLRGTQYF; CDR3 DNA: TGTGCCAGCAGCTTAGATGTAGGTCTTAGGGGGACCCAGTACTTC; D gene: .; V gene: TRBV11-2; CDR3 length: 15; clone size: .; J gene: TRBJ2-5
CDR3 protein: CASSQGAVEGQPQHF; CDR3 DNA: TGTGCCAGCAGCCAGGGGGCCGTGGAAGGACAGCCCCAGCATTTT; D gene: .; V gene: TRBV3-1/TRBV3-2; CDR3 length: 15; clone size: many; J gene: TRBJ1-5
CDR3 protein: CASSLFGLHAGVNTEAFF; CDR3 DNA: TGTGCCAGCAGTTTATTTGGGTTACATGCCGGGGTGAACACTGAAGCTTTCTTT; D gene: .; V gene: TRBV28; CDR3 length: 18; clone size: once; J gene: TRBJ1-1
CDR3 protein: CASSPLAGDYNEQFF; CDR3 DNA: TGTGCCAGCAGCCCACTAGCGGGAGACTACAATGAGCAGTTCTTC; D gene: TRBD2; V gene: TRBV9; CDR3 length: 15; clone size: .; J gene: TRBJ2-1
CDR3 protein: CASSLGDSRSEAFF; CDR3 DNA: TGCGCCAGCAGCTTGGGGGACAGCAGGTCTGAAGCTTTCTTT; D gene: TRBD1; V gene: TRBV5-1; CDR3 length: 14; clone size: .; J gene: TRBJ1-1
CDR3 protein: CASSPDRLIYNEQFF; CDR3 DNA: TGTGCCAGCAGCCCGGACAGACTTATATACAATGAGCAGTTCTTC; D gene: .; V gene: TRBV7-9; CDR3 length: 15; clone size: .; J gene: TRBJ2-1
CDR3 protein: CASSRDYNEQFF; CDR3 DNA: TGTGCCAGCAGTCGAGACTACAATGAGCAGTTCTTC; D gene: .; V gene: TRBV12-3/TRBV12-4; CDR3 length: 12; clone size: .; J gene: TRBJ2-1
CDR3 protein: CASRRLAGGTGELFF; CDR3 DNA: TGTGCCAGCAGGCGACTAGCGGGAGGCACCGGGGAGCTGTTTTTT; D gene: TRBD2; V gene: TRBV27; CDR3 length: 15; clone size: .; J gene: TRBJ2-2
CDR3 protein: CASSWTLIPANNSPLHF; CDR3 DNA: TGTGCCAGCAGTTGGACCCTTATTCCGGCAAATAATTCACCCCTCCACTTT; D gene: .; V gene: TRBV27; CDR3 length: 17; clone size: .; J gene: TRBJ1-6
CDR3 protein: CASSPFGTEQFF; CDR3 DNA: TGTGCCAGCAGTCCCTTTGGAACTGAGCAGTTCTTC; D gene: .; V gene: TRBV28; CDR3 length: 12; clone size: .; J gene: TRBJ2-1
CDR3 protein: CASSQDPSFQGYEQYF; CDR3 DNA: TGCGCCAGCAGCCAAGATCCCTCCTTCCAGGGGTACGAGCAGTACTTC; D gene: .; V gene: TRBV4-1; CDR3 length: 16; clone size: .; J gene: TRBJ2-7
CDR3 protein: CASSSPFGDIYEQYF; CDR3 DNA: TGTGCCAGCAGTTCCCCCTTTGGGGACATATACGAGCAGTACTTC; D gene: .; V gene: TRBV6-6; CDR3 length: 15; clone size: .; J gene: TRBJ2-7
CDR3 protein: CASSTAGHNYGYTF; CDR3 DNA: TGTGCCAGTAGTACGGCGGGTCACAACTATGGCTACACCTTC; D gene: .; V gene: TRBV19; CDR3 length: 14; clone size: .; J gene: TRBJ1-2
CDR3 protein: CASGRHHTEAFF; CDR3 DNA: TGTGCCAGCGGCAGACACCACACTGAAGCTTTCTTT; D gene: .; V gene: TRBV6-6; CDR3 length: 12; clone size: .; J gene: TRBJ1-1
CDR3 protein: CASSTFTDTQYF; CDR3 DNA: TGTGCCAGCAGCACCTTCACAGATACGCAGTATTTT; D gene: .; V gene: TRBV5-4; CDR3 length: 12; clone size: .; J gene: TRBJ2-3
CDR3 protein: CAWSYFDGTEAFF; CDR3 DNA: TGTGCCTGGAGTTACTTTGACGGCACTGAAGCTTTCTTT; D gene: .; V gene: TRBV30; CDR3 length: 13; clone size: .; J gene: TRBJ1-1
CDR3 protein: CASSQEPAGGPETQYF; CDR3 DNA: TGTGCCAGCAGCCAAGAACCAGCGGGGGGGCCAGAGACCCAGTACTTC; D gene: TRBD2; V gene: TRBV4-2; CDR3 length: 16; clone size: .; J gene: TRBJ2-5
CDR3 protein: CASSSGQRYGYTF; CDR3 DNA: TGTGCCAGCAGCTCCGGACAGAGATATGGCTACACCTTC; D gene: .; V gene: TRBV7-3; CDR3 length: 13; clone size: .; J gene: TRBJ1-2
CDR3 protein: CASSLAVGSEKLFF; CDR3 DNA: TGTGCCAGCAGCTTAGCAGTGGGCAGTGAAAAACTGTTTTTT; D gene: .; V gene: TRBV7-9; CDR3 length: 14; clone size: .; J gene: TRBJ1-4
CDR3 protein: CATSVQGAYGYTF; CDR3 DNA: TGTGCCACCAGCGTACAGGGGGCCTATGGCTACACCTTC; D gene: TRBD1; V gene: TRBV15; CDR3 length: 13; clone size: .; J gene: TRBJ1-2